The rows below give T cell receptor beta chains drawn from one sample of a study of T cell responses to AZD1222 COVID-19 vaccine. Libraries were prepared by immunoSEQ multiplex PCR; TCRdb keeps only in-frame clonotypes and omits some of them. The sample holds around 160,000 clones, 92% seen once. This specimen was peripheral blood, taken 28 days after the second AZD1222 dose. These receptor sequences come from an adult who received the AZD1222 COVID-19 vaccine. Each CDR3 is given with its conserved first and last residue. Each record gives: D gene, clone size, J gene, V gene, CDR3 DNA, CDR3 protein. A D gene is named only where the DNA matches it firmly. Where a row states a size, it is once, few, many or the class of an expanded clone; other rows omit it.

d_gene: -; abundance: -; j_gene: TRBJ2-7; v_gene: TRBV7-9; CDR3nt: TGTGCCAGCAGCGGGTGGGGGGAGGAGAGCGAGCAGTACTTC; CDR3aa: CASSGWGEESEQYF
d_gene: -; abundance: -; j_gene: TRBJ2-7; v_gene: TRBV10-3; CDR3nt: TGTGCCATCAGTGGAACCGGGGGAGACCGCAGCTACGAGCAGTACTTC; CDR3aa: CAISGTGGDRSYEQYF
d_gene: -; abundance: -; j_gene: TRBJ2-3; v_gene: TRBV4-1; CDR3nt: TGCGCCAGCAGCCAAGAGAGAGATACGCAGTATTTT; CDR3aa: CASSQERDTQYF
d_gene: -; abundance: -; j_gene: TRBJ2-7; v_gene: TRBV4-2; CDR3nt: TGTGCCAGCAGCCAGGAGGGTATGGGACCATCCTTCTACGAGCAGTACTTC; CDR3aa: CASSQEGMGPSFYEQYF
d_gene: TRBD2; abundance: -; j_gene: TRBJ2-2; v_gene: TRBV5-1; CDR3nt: TGCGCCAGCAGCGACGGGAGGGCCGGGGAGCTGTTTTTT; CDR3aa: CASSDGRAGELFF
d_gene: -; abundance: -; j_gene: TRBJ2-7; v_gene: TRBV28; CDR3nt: TGTGCCAGCAACCCGGGGTCCTCCTACGAGCAGTACTTC; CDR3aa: CASNPGSSYEQYF
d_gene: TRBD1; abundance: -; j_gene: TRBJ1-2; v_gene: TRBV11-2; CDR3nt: TGTGCCAGCAGCTTACCCCCAGGGGGAGGAAACTATGGCTACACCTTC; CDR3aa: CASSLPPGGGNYGYTF
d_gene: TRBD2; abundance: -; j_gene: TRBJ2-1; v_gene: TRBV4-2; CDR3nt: TGTGCCAGCAGCCTCTCCGCGGGGGGCCGGAATGAGCAGTTCTTC; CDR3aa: CASSLSAGGRNEQFF
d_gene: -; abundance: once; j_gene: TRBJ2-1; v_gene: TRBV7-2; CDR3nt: TGTGCCAGCAGCTTACGCGAACGTACCTACAATGAGCAGTTCTTC; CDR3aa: CASSLRERTYNEQFF
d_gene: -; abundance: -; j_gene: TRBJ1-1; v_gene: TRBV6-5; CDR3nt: TGTGCCAGCAGGGCGGGGAACACTGAAGCTTTCTTT; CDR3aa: CASRAGNTEAFF
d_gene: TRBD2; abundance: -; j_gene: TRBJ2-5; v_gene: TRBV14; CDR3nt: TGTGCCAGCAGCCAAGCGTGGACTAGCGGGAGGCGGGCGGCAGAGACCCAGTACTTC; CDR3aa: CASSQAWTSGRRAAETQYF
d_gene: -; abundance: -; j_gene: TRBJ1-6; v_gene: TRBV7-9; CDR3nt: TGTGCCAGCAGCTTAGATCAGGGGAGTTTTCCCCTCCACTTT; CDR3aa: CASSLDQGSFPLHF
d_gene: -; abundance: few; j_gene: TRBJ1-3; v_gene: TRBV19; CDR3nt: TGTGCCAGTCTCTCTGGACGGTACTCTGGAAACACCATATATTTT; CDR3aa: CASLSGRYSGNTIYF
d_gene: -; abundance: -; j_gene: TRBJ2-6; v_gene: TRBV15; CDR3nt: TGTGCCACCAGCAGAAGTGGGGAATCTGGGGCCAACGTCCTGACTTTC; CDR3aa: CATSRSGESGANVLTF
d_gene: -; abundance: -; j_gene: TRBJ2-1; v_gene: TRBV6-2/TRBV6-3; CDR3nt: TGTGCCAGCAGCCCATACAATGAGCAGTTCTTC; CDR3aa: CASSPYNEQFF
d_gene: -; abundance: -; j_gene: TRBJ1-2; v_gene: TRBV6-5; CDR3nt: TGTGCCAGCAGATCACTAGGGGGGCTCAGCTATGGCTACACCTTC; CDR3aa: CASRSLGGLSYGYTF
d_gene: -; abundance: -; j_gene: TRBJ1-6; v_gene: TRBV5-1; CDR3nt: TGCGCCAGCAGCCCCGGACAGCCCCGGGCACCCCTCCACTTT; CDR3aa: CASSPGQPRAPLHF
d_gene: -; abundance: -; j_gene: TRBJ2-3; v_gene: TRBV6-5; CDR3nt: TGTGCCAGCAGCCCCGGTAGGGAGACGGGTACGCAGTATTTT; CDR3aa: CASSPGRETGTQYF